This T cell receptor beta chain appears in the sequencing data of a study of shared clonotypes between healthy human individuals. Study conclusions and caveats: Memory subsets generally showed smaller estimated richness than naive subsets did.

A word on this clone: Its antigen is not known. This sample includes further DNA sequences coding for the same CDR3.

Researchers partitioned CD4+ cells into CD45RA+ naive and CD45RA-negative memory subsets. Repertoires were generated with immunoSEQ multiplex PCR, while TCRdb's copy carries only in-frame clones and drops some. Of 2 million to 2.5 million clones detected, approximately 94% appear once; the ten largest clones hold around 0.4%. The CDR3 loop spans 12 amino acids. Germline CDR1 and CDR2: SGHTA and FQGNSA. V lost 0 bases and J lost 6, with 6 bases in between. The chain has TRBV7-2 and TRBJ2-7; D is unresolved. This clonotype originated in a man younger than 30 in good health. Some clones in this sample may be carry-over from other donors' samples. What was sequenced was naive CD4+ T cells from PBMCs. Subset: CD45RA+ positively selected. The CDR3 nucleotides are TGTGCCAGCAGCTTAGCTGGCCGCGAGCAGTACTTC. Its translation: CASSLAGREQYF.